The 25 T cell receptor beta chains listed next were all sequenced from one sample in a study of T cells in Graves' hyperthyroidism and ophthalmopathy. RNA transcripts yielded amplified TCR beta CDR3 regions. Primed by the HTBI set, a first-round RT-PCR was run on the TCR CDR3. Via MiXCR, TCRdb re-called the multiplex PCR reads, giving one row per CDR3 protein. Of 450,000 to 700,000 distinct CDR3 sequences listed, 40% to 55% are singletons. Sequenced input: peripheral blood or thyroid tissue (not recorded which). The receptors were sampled from a woman aged 18-29 years with Graves' hyperthyroidism.

The rearrangement links TRBV29-1 to TRBJ1-5; 8 nucleotides line up with TRBD1. The CDR3 loop spans 13 amino acids. CDR1 is SQVTM, CDR2 ANQGSEA, per germline. V lost 4 bases and J lost 14; bases outside the gene matches: 13. CDR3 DNA: TGCAGCGTTGTTCCGCAGGGGGCCTTTTACGAGCATTTT. Translation: CSVVPQGAFYEHF.

This clonotype was detected ten times or more. The J gene is TRBJ2-2, the V gene TRBV6-5, with 8 positions matching TRBD2. The V and J ends lost 6 bases and 7 bases, in that order; junction bases with no gene match: 4. This CDR3 is built from 13 residues. Per the germline V gene, CDR1 is MNHEY and CDR2 is SVGAGI. CDR3 nucleotides: TGTGCCAGCAGCTATGGGACTAGCGGGGAGCTGTTTTTT. As protein: CASSYGTSGELFF.

This clonotype was seen repeatedly, ten times or more. This sequence joins TRBV6-6 and TRBJ2-5; 9 nucleotides align to TRBD2. The germline gives CDR1 MNHNY, CDR2 SVGAGI (reference sequence). J gave up 5 bases and V 6 bases, and 13 bases lay outside the gene matches. The CDR3 has 16 amino acids. The CDR3 DNA sequence: TGTGCCAGCAGCCCCCGGGATAGCGGGAGTGTCGAGACCCAGTACTTC. Translated, it gives CASSPRDSGSVETQYF.

This chain connects TRBV5-1 to TRBJ2-7, with D unclear. CDR3 length equals 11 residues. Trimming stripped 7 bases from V and 0 bases from J, with 5 bases between. CDR1 is SGHRS and CDR2 is YFSETQ in the germline V gene. Here the CDR3 DNA reads TGCGCCAGCGGGAACTCCTACGAGCAGTACTTC. This sequence encodes CASGNSYEQYF. The full variable domain, completed using reference TRBV5-1 and TRBJ2-7, is KAGVTQTPRYLIKTRGQQVTLSCSPISGHRSVSWYQQTPGQGLQFLFEYFSETQRNKGNFPGRFSGRQFSNSRSEMNVSTLELGDSALYLCASGNSYEQYFGPGTRLTVT.

This clonotype has a count of ten or more. The CDR3 protein is CASSRDRANVNTEAFF. The CDR3 nucleotides are TGTGCCAGTAGTCGGGACAGGGCTAACGTGAACACTGAAGCTTTCTTT. J is TRBJ1-1 and V is TRBV19; 9 nucleotides align to TRBD1. CDR1 LNHDA and CDR2 SQIVND come from the germline V gene (reference sequence). V lost 5 bases, J lost 0 bases, and 7 bases stayed unmatched. This CDR3 spans 16 amino acids.

The rearrangement uses TRBV19 and TRBJ2-7, with TRBD2 identical over 11 bases. The length of the CDR3 is 14 residues. CDR1 LNHDA and CDR2 SQIVND come from the germline V gene (reference sequence). After removal of 8 bases from V and 5 bases from J, the junction contained 8 bases not matched to a gene. This chain's CDR3 is CASYGTSGPNEQYF. The DNA for the CDR3 is TGTGCCAGTTACGGGACTAGCGGACCCAACGAGCAGTACTTC.

V is TRBV5-6 and J is TRBJ2-5; D unresolved. The assigned J gene may be wrong: the sequence end matches TRBJ2-1 better. Germline CDR1 reads SGHDT; CDR2 reads YYEEEE. CDR3 length equals 11 residues. CDR3 region: CASSIYNEQFF. DNA of the CDR3: TGTGCCAGCAGTATCTACAATGAGCAGTTCTTC.

This chain joins TRBV20-1 and TRBJ1-2, with TRBD1 matching 7 bases. CDR1 and CDR2 (germline): DFQATT, SNEGSKA (reference sequence). CDR3 length: 13 residues. After removal of 5 bases from V and 5 bases from J, the junction contained 8 bases not matched to a gene. The CDR3 DNA is TGCAGTGCTGGTAACAGGGGTCTGTATGGCTACACCTTC. Amino acids: CSAGNRGLYGYTF.

This clonotype was detected many times. The chain joins TRBV10-3 to TRBJ1-1, with a tentative D call TRBD1 (5 bases). Deletions cut 2 bases from V and 6 bases from J, with 16 bases between. CDR3 length equals 15 residues. Germline V gene data show CDR1 as ENHRY and CDR2 as SYGVKD. CDR3 loop: CAISETRGLSAEAFF. DNA of the CDR3: TGTGCCATCAGTGAGACCCGGGGCCTAAGCGCTGAAGCTTTCTTT.

This clonotype showed up just once. The rearrangement uses TRBV19 and TRBJ1-2; no clear D. Deletions cut 5 bases from V and 4 bases from J, with 11 bases between. The germline V gene has CDR1 LNHDA and CDR2 SQIVND (reference sequence). The CDR3 runs to 13 residues. CDR3 sequence (DNA): TGTGCCAGTAGTGTGGGGAAAATCTATGGCTACACCTTC. This gives the protein CASSVGKIYGYTF.

There are a few counts of this clonotype. The chain couples TRBV6-5 to TRBJ1-5, with 8 nucleotides matching TRBD1. Unmatched junction bases numbered 2, after V lost 0 bases and J lost 4 bases. The length of the CDR3 is 15 residues. Germline V CDR1 and CDR2: MNHEY, SVGAGI. Written as DNA, the CDR3 is TGTGCCAGCAGTTACTCCTACAGGGGGAATCAGCCCCAGCATTTT. Translation: CASSYSYRGNQPQHF.

V gene TRBV20-1 combines with J gene TRBJ1-2; D gene ambiguous. This CDR3 comprises 12 residues. Trimming left V 0 bases short and J 6 bases short, with 8 bases between. Germline V gene lookup returns CDR1 DFQATT and CDR2 SNEGSKA (reference sequence). CDR3 loop: CSARDQRDGYTF. The CDR3, as DNA: TGCAGTGCTAGAGATCAGCGGGATGGCTACACCTTC.

This clonotype was detected ten times or more. The genes are TRBV20-1 and TRBJ1-3; D gene unclear. The CDR3 spans 15 residues. The germline gives CDR1 DFQATT, CDR2 SNEGSKA (reference sequence). Trimming shortened V by 3 bases and J by 4 bases, and 16 bases separated the two germline ends. The CDR3 loop is CSARGSGGNGNTIYF. The CDR3 coding sequence is TGCAGTGCTAGGGGGAGTGGTGGGAACGGAAACACCATATATTTT.

This clonotype was detected many times. V gene TRBV3-1 combines with J gene TRBJ2-5, with D perhaps TRBD1 or TRBD2 (5 bases each). Between the trimmed V and J ends, which lost 5 bases and 3 bases, there was a span of 10 bases. The CDR3 runs to 13 residues. Germline loops: CDR1 LGHDT, CDR2 YNNKEL (reference sequence). The CDR3 nucleotides are TGTGCCAGCAGCTATCTGGGGGAAGAGACCCAGTACTTC. This codes for CASSYLGEETQYF.

This chain joins TRBV20-1 and TRBJ2-7; 8 nucleotides line up with TRBD2. With the DNA end fitting TRBJ2-1 better, the J assignment may be wrong. Germline V lookup: CDR1 DFQATT, CDR2 SNEGSKA (reference sequence). The CDR3 spans 13 residues. DNA of the CDR3: TGCAGTGCTAGGCCCCGGGAGGGCCAAGGGCAGTTCTTC. Encoded protein: CSARPREGQGQFF.

The chain employs TRBV15 and TRBJ1-5; the match to TRBD1 covers 7 bases. V was pared by 3 bases and J by 4 bases, with 24 bases of the junction left unmatched. This CDR3 region has 21 residues. CDR1 LNHNV and CDR2 YYDKDF come from the germline V gene (reference sequence). In DNA, the CDR3 is TGTGCCACCAGCAGTTACCTAGGGGGACTGAGACGGGACAGCCCAAATCAGCCCCAGCATTTT. It translates to CATSSYLGGLRRDSPNQPQHF.

The chain couples TRBV10-3 to TRBJ1-1; D ambiguous. The CDR3 is made up of 9 amino acids. Germline V lookup: CDR1 ENHRY, CDR2 SYGVKD. Trimming took off 11 bases at V and 4 bases at J, with 5 bases between the two ends. CDR3 in amino acids: CAQSTEAFF. In nucleotides, the CDR3 is TGTGCCCAGAGCACTGAAGCTTTCTTT.

V gene TRBV11-3 combines with J gene TRBJ2-7; the D call may be TRBD1 or TRBD2 (5 bases each). Trimming cost V 5 bases and J 7 bases, with 21 bases left between them. The CDR3 has 15 residues. Germline V lookup: CDR1 SGHNT, CDR2 YENEEA. Here the CDR3 reads CASSRDPRSYNEQYF. The CDR3 bases are TGTGCCAGCAGCCGGGACCCTCGCTCCTACAATGAGCAGTACTTC.

The rearrangement joins TRBV7-4 to TRBJ1-1; 8 positions agree with TRBD1. V lost 0 bases, J lost 3 bases, and 3 bases stayed unmatched. The CDR3 runs 15 residues. The V gene's germline CDR1 is SGHVT and CDR2 SQSDAQ. The CDR3 region is CASSLADRDDTEAFF. The CDR3 DNA follows: TGTGCCAGCAGCTTAGCGGACAGGGACGACACTGAAGCTTTCTTT.

This rearrangement joins TRBV20-1 to TRBJ1-4; 9 bases agree with TRBD1. This CDR3 comprises 13 residues. Looked up from germline, CDR1 is DFQATT and CDR2 is SNEGSKA (reference sequence). Trimming at V came to 1 base and at J to 8 bases, leaving 2 bases not matched to a gene. The DNA of the CDR3 is TGCAGTGCTAGAGGGACAGGGGAGGAAAAACTGTTTTTT. Its protein is CSARGTGEEKLFF.

The J gene is TRBJ2-5, the V gene TRBV15, with D unresolved. The CDR3 has 14 amino acids. Germline V CDR1 and CDR2: LNHNV, YYDKDF (reference sequence). The V end was cut by 3 bases, the J end by 4 bases, with 12 bases between. CDR3: CATSSPPRRETQYF. Written as DNA, the CDR3 is TGTGCCACCAGCAGCCCCCCCCGTCGAGAGACCCAGTACTTC.

The genes are TRBV7-9 and TRBJ1-6; 9 nucleotides agree with TRBD1. Germline loops: CDR1 SEHNR, CDR2 FQNEAQ (reference sequence). With 8 bases clipped from V and 7 bases from J, the junction kept 6 bases outside the gene matches. CDR3 length: 14 amino acids. The CDR3 loop reads CASHAGTGNSPLHF. The DNA for the CDR3 is TGTGCCAGCCATGCGGGGACAGGGAATTCACCCCTCCACTTT. The variable domain in full, completed from reference TRBV7-9 and TRBJ1-6, reads DTGVSQNPRHKITKRGQNVTFRCDPISEHNRLYWYRQTLGQGPEFLTYFQNEAQLEKSRLLSDRFSAERPKGSFSTLEIQRTEQGDSAMYLCASHAGTGNSPLHFGNGTRLTVT.

The chain couples TRBV2 to TRBJ1-4; no firm D call. The CDR3 length is 13 residues. Trimming took 5 bases from V and 0 from J, leaving 4 bases between them. Germline assignment: CDR1 SNHLY and CDR2 FYNNEI. CDR3 sequence: CASSIATNEKLFF. In DNA form, the CDR3 reads TGTGCCAGCAGTATCGCAACTAATGAAAAACTGTTTTTT.

This clonotype came up many times. The V call is TRBV5-1, the J call TRBJ2-2; D ambiguous. CDR3 length equals 15 residues. The ends were cut back, 0 bases at V and 1 base at J, with 7 bases in the middle. Germline V gene data show CDR1 as SGHRS and CDR2 as YFSETQ. The CDR3 region has the DNA TGCGCCAGCAGCTTGGAGCCAGGGAACACCGGGGAGCTGTTTTTT. Translation gives CASSLEPGNTGELFF.

The chain is built from TRBV7-9 and TRBJ2-2, with 8 bases that match TRBD2. CDR3 length: 15 amino acids. Germline V CDR1 and CDR2: SEHNR, FQNEAQ (reference sequence). J was trimmed by 6 bases and V by 5 bases; bases with no gene match: 8. Here the CDR3 reads CASSDQSGSAGELFF. CDR3 nucleotide sequence: TGTGCCAGCAGCGATCAAAGCGGGAGCGCCGGGGAGCTGTTTTTT.